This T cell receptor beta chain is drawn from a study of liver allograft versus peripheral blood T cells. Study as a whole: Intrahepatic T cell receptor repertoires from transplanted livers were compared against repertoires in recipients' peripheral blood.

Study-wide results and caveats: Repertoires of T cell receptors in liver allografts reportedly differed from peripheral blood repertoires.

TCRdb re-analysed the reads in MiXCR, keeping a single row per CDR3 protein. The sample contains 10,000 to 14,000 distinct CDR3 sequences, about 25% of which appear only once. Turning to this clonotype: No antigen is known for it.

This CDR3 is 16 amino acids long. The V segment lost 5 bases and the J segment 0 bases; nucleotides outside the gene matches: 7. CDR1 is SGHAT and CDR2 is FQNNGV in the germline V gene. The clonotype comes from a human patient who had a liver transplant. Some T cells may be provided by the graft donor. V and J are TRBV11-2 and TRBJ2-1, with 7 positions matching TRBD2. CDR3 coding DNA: TGTGCCAGCAGCCCTGGGAGCGGGGTCTCCTACAATGAGCAGTTCTTC. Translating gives CASSPGSGVSYNEQFF.